Included here is one T cell receptor (beta chain) sequence, with context. There is no known antigen for this receptor. The input lacks base qualities; no much larger clone sits a single base away. TCRbeta CDR3 regions were amplified from genomic DNA using the immunoSEQ Assay, a bias-controlled multiplex PCR. In the authors' own workflow: Nucleated cell counts per sample were estimated from amplification of reference gene primers within the assay. To quantify the absolute abundance of each unique TCRbeta CDR3 rearrangement, sequence reads were collapsed and filtered. Productive Simpson clonality was computed per sample as the square root of Simpson's diversity index over productive rearrangements. TCRdb re-hosts the immuneACCESS table, in-frame sequences only. Its copies lack some clones; in the studies checked, an unresolved V gene accounts for under half of them, and the cause for the rest is not known. Clone size and the V and J calls come from that table; the DNA yielded D and trimming. This sample comprises approximately 490,000 clones, around 90% of them detected only once. 0.7% of the sample is in the top ten clones.

Enrolling through a virtual design, the prospective study's participants ranged in age from roughly 18 to 95 years and lived across 20 to 25 United States geographic areas. In the prospective study, participants were assigned to cohorts based on the clinical history participants reported in a screening survey and a study questionnaire. ImmuneRACE Cohort 3 recovered participants were defined by two consecutive negative NP/OP PCR tests, healthcare professional clearance, or symptom resolution. Mobile phlebotomists in the prospective study collected whole blood, serum and a nasopharyngeal or oropharyngeal swab from every participant. Prospective study participants could optionally give additional blood draws and questionnaires over a roughly 2-month period. Before DNA extraction, prospective study blood samples were shipped either frozen or at room temperature. The data stem from a study of blood T cell repertoires in COVID-19 (TCRdb year 2020). A note on the overall study: The collaborator samples originated in the United States, Italy and Spain and spanned the acute and convalescent phases of COVID-19. The prospective study material was composed of cDNA or gDNA derived from T cells, B-cell-depleted T cells, or PBMCs. The dataset comprised deeply sampled blood TCRbeta repertoires from subjects exposed to, actively infected with, or recovered from COVID-19. A freely available public database, intended as a resource for researchers studying the immune response to SARS-CoV-2, is where the repertoires were released. Samples came from the ongoing ImmuneRACE study (first 160 participants) plus 1,254 subjects from 6 global collaborators. Nearly every sample came with metadata listing a de-identified subject ID, COVID-19 status, age in years and sex. HLA class I and class II types, where available, came from metadata supplied by the sample provider rather than from assay-based typing. Broad study findings and their caveats: How much clinical and demographic metadata was included differed by source and by participant, and the metadata was provided uncurated.

CDR1 and CDR2 are read off the germline V gene as LGHNA and YNFKEQ. At the junction V is shortened by 6 bases and J by 3 bases; bases outside the gene matches: 8. The CDR3 goes from the cysteine to the phenylalanine over 15 residues. Only CDR3 DNA remains: 45 bases, in frame from the first base. This chain is built from TRBV4-2 and TRBJ2-3; 8 bases in between match TRBD1. The sample was PBMCs or T cells enriched from blood (not recorded which). The receptor's source is a young woman who had recovered from COVID-19. The CDR3 is CASSQGAISTDTQYF. The sequence in DNA is TGTGCCAGCAGTCAGGGGGCTATCTCAACAGATACGCAGTATTTT.